Below, 11 T cell receptor beta chains from the same sample are listed, as sequenced in a study of beta chain features in type 1 diabetes. As every portion of the isolated RNA was reverse transcribed, the sequencing read expressed TCRB transcripts. Libraries were prepared by immunoSEQ multiplex PCR; TCRdb keeps only in-frame clonotypes and omits some of them. The repertoire holds about 360,000 clones, with roughly 12% as singletons. The sequenced sample was naive CD4+ T cells from blood. These receptors all come from a man between 18 and 29 years old in good health.

A few counts support this clone. The CDR3 region is CAIPRSGAGTGELFF. The DNA of the CDR3 is TGTGCCATCCCCAGGAGCGGCGCGGGCACCGGGGAGCTGTTTTTT. The rearrangement joins TRBV10-3 to TRBJ2-2; TRBD2 is a possible D gene (5 bases). Germline CDR1 reads ENHRY; CDR2 reads SYGVKD. The length of the CDR3 is 15 residues. The V end was cut by 8 bases, the J end by 4 bases, with 17 bases between.

This clone turned up a few times. V usage is TRBV16 and J usage is TRBJ1-6; no clear D gene. The CDR3 is made up of 16 amino acids. The V end was cut by 1 base, the J end by 0 bases, with 7 bases between. Germline values: CDR1 KGHSY, CDR2 FQNENV. The chain's CDR3 is CASSQYASSYNSPLHF. CDR3 coding DNA: TGTGCCAGCAGCCAATACGCGAGCTCCTATAATTCACCCCTCCACTTT.

This clone was counted only a few times. The chain uses TRBV7-2 and TRBJ2-1; 8 bases agree with TRBD2. CDR3 size: 15 residues. Germline assignment: CDR1 SGHTA and CDR2 FQGNSA. V was clipped by 4 bases and J by 4 bases; unmatched bases: 6. The CDR3 DNA is TGTGCCAGCAGCTCAGGGACTAGTAGATACAATGAGCAGTTCTTC. Protein: CASSSGTSRYNEQFF.

This clone occurred a few times. The chain combines TRBV6-5 with TRBJ2-7; D might be TRBD2 (5 bases). CDR1 and CDR2 (germline): MNHEY, SVGAGI. The CDR3 has 12 residues. The ends were cut back, 11 bases at V and 0 bases at J, with 11 bases in the middle. CDR3: CAAGDYSYEQYF. DNA for the CDR3: TGTGCCGCCGGGGATTACTCCTACGAGCAGTACTTC.

This clone was found a few times. The gene calls are TRBV7-6 and TRBJ2-1; 8 nucleotides match TRBD1. The CDR3 has 17 amino acids. From germline, CDR1 is SGHVS and CDR2 FNYEAQ. V shed 5 bases, J shed 3 bases, and the junction held 12 bases outside the gene matches. The CDR3 DNA reads as TGTGCCAGCAGCCCGAGGTATCGGGACAGGTACTACAATGAGCAGTTCTTC. As protein: CASSPRYRDRYYNEQFF.

The CDR3 nucleotides read TGTGCCAGCAGACCGACAGGGAGCAACACTGAAGCTTTCTTT. Its translation: CASRPTGSNTEAFF. The chain has TRBV6-1 and TRBJ1-1, with 7 bases lining up with TRBD1. J was trimmed by 2 bases and V by 6 bases; bases with no gene match: 6. Per the germline V gene, CDR1 is MNHNS and CDR2 is SASEGT. The CDR3 sequence is 14 residues long.

The rearrangement uses TRBV19 and TRBJ2-3, with D perhaps matching TRBD1 (6 bases). Trimming shortened V by 8 bases and J by 2 bases, and 11 bases separated the two germline ends. CDR3 length: 13 amino acids. The germline gives CDR1 LNHDA, CDR2 SQIVND (reference sequence). CDR3 coding DNA: TGTGCCAGTGGACAGAGATACACAGATACGCAGTATTTT. As protein: CASGQRYTDTQYF.

This clone was found a few times. The chain uses TRBV9 and TRBJ1-1; 8 nucleotides match TRBD1. The V segment lost 3 bases and the J segment 4 bases; nucleotides outside the gene matches: 5. The CDR3 runs 14 residues. Germline V gives CDR1 SGDLS, CDR2 YYNGEE. The CDR3 DNA reads TGTGCCAGCAGCGGAAGACAGGGGCGCACTGAAGCTTTCTTT. Protein sequence: CASSGRQGRTEAFF. Variable domain in full (rest from reference TRBV9 and TRBJ1-1): DSGVTQTPKHLITATGQRVTLRCSPRSGDLSVYWYQQSLDQGLQFLIQYYNGEERAKGNILERFSAQQFPDLHSELNLSSLELGDSALYFCASSGRQGRTEAFFGQGTRLTVV.

This clone occurred a few times. The chain links TRBV5-4 to TRBJ1-2; TRBD1 matches 8 bases. This CDR3 contains 15 residues. The V gene's germline CDR1 is SGHNT and CDR2 YYREEE (reference sequence). V lost 4 bases and J lost 5; bases outside the gene matches: 10. CDR3 protein: CASSRIRTGSYGYTF. In nucleotides, the CDR3 is TGTGCCAGCAGCAGAATTCGGACAGGGTCTTATGGCTACACCTTC.

The V and J genes are TRBV6-5 and TRBJ1-2; 9 bases agree with TRBD1. The CDR3 contains 16 residues. Germline assignment: CDR1 MNHEY and CDR2 SVGAGI. With V trimmed by 0 bases and J by 5 bases, 7 bases remained unmatched. CDR3: CASSYSNTGGAYGYTF. The CDR3 coding sequence is TGTGCCAGCAGTTACTCGAATACAGGGGGCGCATATGGCTACACCTTC.

In its sample, this clone was seen many times. This rearrangement joins TRBV29-1 to TRBJ2-7; TRBD2 aligns across 13 bases. There are 14 residues in the CDR3. The germline V gene encodes CDR1 SQVTM and CDR2 ANQGSEA. Germline trimming cut 4 bases from V and 0 bases from J; bases unmatched to any gene: 0. CDR3 protein: CSVGTSGSSYEQYF. The DNA of the CDR3 is TGCAGCGTTGGGACTAGCGGGAGCTCCTACGAGCAGTACTTC.